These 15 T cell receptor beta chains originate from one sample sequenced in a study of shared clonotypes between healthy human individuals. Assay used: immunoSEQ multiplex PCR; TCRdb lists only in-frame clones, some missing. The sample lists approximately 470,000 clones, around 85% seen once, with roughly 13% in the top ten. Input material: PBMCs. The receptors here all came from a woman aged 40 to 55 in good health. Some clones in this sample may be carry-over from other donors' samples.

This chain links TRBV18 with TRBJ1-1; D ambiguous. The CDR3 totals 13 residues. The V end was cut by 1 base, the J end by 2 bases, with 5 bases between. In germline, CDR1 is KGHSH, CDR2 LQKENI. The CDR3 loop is CASSPLVNTEAFF. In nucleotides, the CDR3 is TGTGCCAGCTCACCACTGGTAAACACTGAAGCTTTCTTT.

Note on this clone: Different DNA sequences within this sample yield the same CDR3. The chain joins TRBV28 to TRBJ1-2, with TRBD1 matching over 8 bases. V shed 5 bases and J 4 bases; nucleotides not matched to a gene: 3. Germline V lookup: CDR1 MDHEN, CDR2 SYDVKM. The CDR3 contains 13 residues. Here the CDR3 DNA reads TGTGCCAGCAGTCCTGGACAGGGCTATGGCTACACCTTC. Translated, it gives CASSPGQGYGYTF.

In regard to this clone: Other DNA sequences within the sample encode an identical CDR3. This CDR3 reads CASSLGQGLTYEQYF. CDR3 nucleotides: TGTGCCAGCAGCTTAGGGCAGGGGCTAACCTACGAGCAGTACTTC. The chain joins TRBV5-6 to TRBJ2-7, with D tentatively TRBD1 (6 bases). V was cut by 2 bases and J by 2 bases, with 14 bases left in between. The CDR3 runs 15 residues. CDR1 and CDR2 (germline): SGHDT, YYEEEE.

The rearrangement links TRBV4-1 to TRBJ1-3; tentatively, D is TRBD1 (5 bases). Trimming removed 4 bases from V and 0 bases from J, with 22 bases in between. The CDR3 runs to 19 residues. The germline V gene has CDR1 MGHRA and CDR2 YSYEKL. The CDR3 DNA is TGCGCCAGCAGCCCCACCCCTTTGCAGGGTTATTACTCTGGAAACACCATATATTTT. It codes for CASSPTPLQGYYSGNTIYF.

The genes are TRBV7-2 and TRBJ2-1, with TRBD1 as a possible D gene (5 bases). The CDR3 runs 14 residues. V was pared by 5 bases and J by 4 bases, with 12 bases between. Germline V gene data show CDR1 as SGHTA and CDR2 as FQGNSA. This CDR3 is CASSARTNYNEQFF. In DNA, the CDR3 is TGTGCCAGCAGCGCCCGGACAAATTACAATGAGCAGTTCTTC. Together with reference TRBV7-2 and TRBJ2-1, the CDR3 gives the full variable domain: GAGVSQSPSNKVTEKGKDVELRCDPISGHTALYWYRQSLGQGLEFLIYFQGNSAPDKSGLPSDRFSAERTGGSVSTLTIQRTQQEDSAVYLCASSARTNYNEQFFGPGTRLTVL.

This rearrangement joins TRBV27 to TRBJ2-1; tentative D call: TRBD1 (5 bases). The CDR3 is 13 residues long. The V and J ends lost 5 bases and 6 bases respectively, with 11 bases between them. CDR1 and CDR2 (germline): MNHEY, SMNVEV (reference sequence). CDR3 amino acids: CASSPPRANEQFF. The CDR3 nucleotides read TGTGCCAGCAGTCCCCCCAGGGCCAATGAGCAGTTCTTC.

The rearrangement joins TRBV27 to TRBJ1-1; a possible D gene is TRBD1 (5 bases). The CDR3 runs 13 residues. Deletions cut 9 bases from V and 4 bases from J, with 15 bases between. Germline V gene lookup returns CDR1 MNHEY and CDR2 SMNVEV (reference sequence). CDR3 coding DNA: TGTGCCAGTCAAACCGGGGGTAGCACTGAAGCTTTCTTT. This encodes CASQTGGSTEAFF.

CDR3 sequence reads: CASSQEYAGRQKGTQYF. CDR3 nucleotides: TGCGCCAGCAGCCAAGAATACGCGGGACGCCAGAAGGGGACCCAGTACTTC. V gene TRBV4-1 combines with J gene TRBJ2-5; possible D gene TRBD2, 6 bases. This CDR3 spans 17 amino acids. Trimming took off 0 bases at V and 7 bases at J, with 21 bases between the two ends. Looked up from germline, CDR1 is MGHRA and CDR2 is YSYEKL.

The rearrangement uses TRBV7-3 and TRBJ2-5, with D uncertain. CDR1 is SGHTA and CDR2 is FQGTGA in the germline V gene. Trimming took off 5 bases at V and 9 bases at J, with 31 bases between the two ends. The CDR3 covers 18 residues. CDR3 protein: CASSPQPLPKRHVVPQYF. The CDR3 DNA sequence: TGTGCCAGCAGCCCACAACCCCTACCAAAGCGCCACGTTGTTCCCCAGTACTTC. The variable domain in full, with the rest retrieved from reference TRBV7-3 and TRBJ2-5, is GAGVSQTPSNKVTEKGKYVELRCDPISGHTALYWYRQSLGQGPEFLIYFQGTGAADDSGLPNDRFFAVRPEGSVSTLKIQRTERGDSAVYLCASSPQPLPKRHVVPQYFGPGTRLLVL.

This CDR3 reads CASRSGGGPNYGYTF. CDR3 nucleotides: TGTGCCAGCAGGTCGGGCGGGGGTCCTAACTATGGCTACACCTTC. This chain uses TRBV28 with TRBJ1-2, with D possibly matching TRBD1 (5 bases). The germline V gene encodes CDR1 MDHEN and CDR2 SYDVKM. The V end was cut by 6 bases, the J end by 0 bases, with 14 bases between. The CDR3 totals 15 residues.

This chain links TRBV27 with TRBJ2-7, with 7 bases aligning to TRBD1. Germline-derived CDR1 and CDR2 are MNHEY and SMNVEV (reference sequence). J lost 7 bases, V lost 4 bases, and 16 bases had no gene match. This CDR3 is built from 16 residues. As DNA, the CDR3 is TGTGCCAGCAGTTACGGGGACAGTTTTCTGGAGCAGGAGCAGTACTTC. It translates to CASSYGDSFLEQEQYF.

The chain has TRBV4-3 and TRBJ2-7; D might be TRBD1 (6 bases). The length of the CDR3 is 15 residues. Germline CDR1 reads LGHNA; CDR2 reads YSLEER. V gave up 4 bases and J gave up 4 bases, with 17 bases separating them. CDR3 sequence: CASSPRLVGAYEQYF. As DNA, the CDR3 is TGCGCCAGCAGCCCTCGATTGGTGGGGGCATACGAGCAGTACTTC.

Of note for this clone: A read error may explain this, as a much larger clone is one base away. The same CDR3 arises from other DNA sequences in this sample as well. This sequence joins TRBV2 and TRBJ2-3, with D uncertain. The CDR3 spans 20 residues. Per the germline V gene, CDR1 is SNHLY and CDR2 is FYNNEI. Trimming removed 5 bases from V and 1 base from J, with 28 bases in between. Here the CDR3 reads CASSPSYLLSNLRGTDTQYF. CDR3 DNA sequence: TGTGCCAGCAGTCCCTCGTACCTCCTTTCTAATCTTAGAGGCACAGATACGCAGTATTTT.

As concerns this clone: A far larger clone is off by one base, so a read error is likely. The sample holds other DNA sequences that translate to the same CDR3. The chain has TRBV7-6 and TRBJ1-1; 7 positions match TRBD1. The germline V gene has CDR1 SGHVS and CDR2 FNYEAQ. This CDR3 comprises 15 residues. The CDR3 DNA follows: TGTGCCAGCAGCCTGGTAGGGGGCGCAGACACTGAGGCTTTCTTT. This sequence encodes CASSLVGGADTEAFF. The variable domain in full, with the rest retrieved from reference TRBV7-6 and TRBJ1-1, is GAGVSQSPRYKVTKRGQDVALRCDPISGHVSLYWYRQALGQGPEFLTYFNYEAQQDKSGLPNDRFSAERPEGSISTLTIQRTEQRDSAMYRCASSLVGGADTEAFFGQGTRLTVV.

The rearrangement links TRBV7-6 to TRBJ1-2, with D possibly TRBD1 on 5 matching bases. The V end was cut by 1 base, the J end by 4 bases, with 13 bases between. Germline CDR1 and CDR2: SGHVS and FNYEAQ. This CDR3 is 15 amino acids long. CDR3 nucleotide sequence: TGTGCCAGCAGCTTAGAGACAGCGTTCGGCTATGGCTACACCTTC. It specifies CASSLETAFGYGYTF.